The 17 T cell receptor beta chains below all came from one sample that was sequenced in a study of blood T cell repertoires in COVID-19 (TCRdb year 2020). The library was generated by the immunoSEQ multiplex PCR assay. Held by TCRdb, this immuneACCESS table contains in-frame sequences only and omits some clones. Under half of the omission traces to an unresolved V gene where checked; the cause of the rest is unknown. The sample contains 200,000 to 250,000 clones, 70% to 90% of them found a single time. 10% to 13% of the sample goes to the ten largest clones. Sequenced sample: PBMCs or T cells enriched from blood (not recorded which). The receptors were gathered from a man in his thirties or forties who had recovered from COVID-19.

V is TRBV7-9 and J is TRBJ2-5, with TRBD2 as a possible D gene (6 bases). V was trimmed by 1 base and J by 5 bases, leaving 17 bases between them. The CDR3 covers 16 residues. Germline-derived CDR1 and CDR2 are SEHNR and FQNEAQ (reference sequence). CDR3 region: CASSLGGGVVMETQYF. Here the CDR3 DNA reads TGTGCCAGCAGCTTAGGTGGCGGGGTGGTGATGGAGACCCAGTACTTC.

V and J are TRBV5-4 and TRBJ2-5; no reliable D call. With 0 bases removed from V and 2 bases from J, the gap between germline ends came to 14 bases. CDR3 length: 16 amino acids. The germline V gene encodes CDR1 SGHNT and CDR2 YYREEE (reference sequence). The CDR3 sequence is CASSLGSRRHQETQYF. The DNA for the CDR3 is TGTGCCAGCAGCTTGGGATCTAGGCGGCATCAAGAGACCCAGTACTTC.

The chain combines TRBV15 with TRBJ1-2; 10 bases are shared with TRBD1. The CDR3 has 16 residues. Germline V gene data show CDR1 as LNHNV and CDR2 as YYDKDF (reference sequence). V lost 1 base, J lost 6 bases, and 8 bases stayed unmatched. CDR3 residues: CATSRGGTGDLDGYTF. CDR3 DNA sequence: TGTGCCACCAGCAGAGGAGGGACAGGGGATTTGGATGGCTACACCTTC.

V gene TRBV5-8 combines with J gene TRBJ2-2; perhaps TRBD1 as D (5 bases). The V gene's germline CDR1 is SGHTS and CDR2 YDEGEE. This CDR3 has 16 amino acids. The V end lost 4 bases, the J end lost 1 base, and 14 bases lay between the germline ends. The chain's CDR3 is CASSPSGKGNTGELFF. The CDR3 bases are TGTGCCAGCAGCCCATCAGGGAAAGGGAACACCGGGGAGCTGTTTTTT.

This chain uses TRBV24-1 with TRBJ2-2; weak D call: TRBD1 (6 bases). Germline loops: CDR1 KGHDR, CDR2 SFDVKD. Trimming cost V 4 bases and J 5 bases, with 10 bases left between them. The CDR3 spans 14 residues. In DNA, the CDR3 is TGTGCCACCAGTGACACAGGGACGACCGGGGAGCTGTTTTTT. It yields the protein CATSDTGTTGELFF.

The chain joins TRBV3-1 (or the pseudogene TRBV3-2) to TRBJ2-7, with TRBD2 matching 7 bases. The CDR3 consists of 14 residues. The germline gives CDR1 LGHDT, CDR2 YNNKEL (reference sequence). V dropped 5 bases and J dropped 3; count of bases not matched to a gene: 7. CDR3 sequence reads: CASSALAGDYEQYF. Here the CDR3 DNA reads TGTGCCAGCAGCGCGTTAGCGGGCGACTACGAGCAGTACTTC.

The J gene is TRBJ1-6, the V gene TRBV6-5; D not resolved. Trimming pared 6 bases from V and 7 bases from J, leaving 4 bases between. CDR1 and CDR2 from the germline V gene are MNHEY and SVGAGI. The CDR3 spans 11 residues. Here the CDR3 DNA reads TGTGCCAGCAGCGTGAATTCACCCCTCCACTTT. Encoded protein: CASSVNSPLHF.

Here the CDR3 reads CASSQGVGRESKNIQYF. CDR3 DNA: TGCGCCAGCAGCCAAGGTGTGGGACGGGAGTCCAAAAACATTCAGTACTTC. The rearrangement uses TRBV4-1 and TRBJ2-4; D perhaps matches TRBD2 (6 bases). The CDR3 runs 17 residues. V lost 1 base and J lost 2, with 15 bases in between. Per germline, CDR1 MGHRA and CDR2 YSYEKL.

The V call is TRBV18, the J call TRBJ1-5; 7 nucleotides match TRBD1. The V gene's germline CDR1 is KGHSH and CDR2 LQKENI. The junction had 7 bases not matched to a gene; V was cut back by 4 bases and J by 7 bases. The CDR3 is 14 residues long. CDR3 protein: CASSLTGEFQPQHF. Written as DNA, the CDR3 is TGTGCCAGCTCACTTACAGGGGAATTCCAGCCCCAGCATTTT.

This clone appeared once. The gene calls are TRBV7-2 and TRBJ2-1, with 9 bases aligning to TRBD1. Germline-derived CDR1 and CDR2 are SGHTA and FQGNSA. V shed 2 bases, J shed 3 bases, and the junction held 5 bases outside the gene matches. This CDR3 contains 16 residues. The CDR3 protein is CASSLRDRAYYNEQFF. In DNA, the CDR3 is TGTGCCAGCAGCTTACGGGACAGGGCCTACTACAATGAGCAGTTCTTC. Variable domain in full (rest from reference TRBV7-2 and TRBJ2-1): GAGVSQSPSNKVTEKGKDVELRCDPISGHTALYWYRQSLGQGLEFLIYFQGNSAPDKSGLPSDRFSAERTGGSVSTLTIQRTQQEDSAVYLCASSLRDRAYYNEQFFGPGTRLTVL.

The chain uses TRBV7-2 and TRBJ2-2; D is possibly TRBD2 (6 bases). The V gene lost 7 bases and the J gene lost 3 bases, with 12 bases spanning the gap. Germline V gene lookup returns CDR1 SGHTA and CDR2 FQGNSA. This CDR3 is built from 14 residues. CDR3: CASKPGGYTGELFF. CDR3 nucleotides: TGTGCCAGCAAGCCCGGGGGATACACCGGGGAGCTGTTTTTT.

This clone was seen once. The CDR3 DNA reads as TGCGCCAGCAGCTTACGACAGGACTATGGCTACACCTTC. This translates into CASSLRQDYGYTF. V usage is TRBV5-1 and J usage is TRBJ1-2; possibly TRBD1 for D (6 bases). Germline CDR1 SGHRS, CDR2 YFSETQ. V lost 2 bases, J lost 3 bases, and 8 bases lay in between. This CDR3 is built from 13 residues.

V usage is TRBV7-3 and J usage is TRBJ2-5; D possibly corresponds to TRBD1 (6 bases). V was shortened by 5 bases and J by 4 bases, with 14 bases between the two germline ends. Germline V CDR1 and CDR2: SGHTA, FQGTGA. CDR3 length equals 14 residues. For the CDR3, the DNA is TGTGCCAGCAGCCCAACAGGGATGGGAGAGACCCAGTACTTC. This codes for CASSPTGMGETQYF.

This chain connects TRBV15 to TRBJ2-2; 7 bases are a match to TRBD1. CDR1 and CDR2 (germline): LNHNV, YYDKDF (reference sequence). V trimming: 2 bases; J trimming: 4 bases; junction bases outside the gene matches: 13. The CDR3 length is 18 residues. The CDR3, as DNA: TGTGCCACCAGCAGACGTCTTACAGGGGTCCTAATCACCGGGGAGCTGTTTTTT. Amino acid sequence: CATSRRLTGVLITGELFF.

This chain uses TRBV6-4 with TRBJ1-5; 11 bases align to TRBD1. Germline CDR1 and CDR2: MRHNA and SNTAGT. The CDR3 length is 15 residues. The V segment lost 7 bases and the J segment 6 bases; nucleotides outside the gene matches: 8. CDR3 region: CASTPDRGLTQPQHF. The CDR3 nucleotides read TGTGCCAGCACCCCGGACAGGGGGCTTACTCAGCCCCAGCATTTT.

V gene TRBV6-5 combines with J gene TRBJ2-7; 7 nucleotides match TRBD1. V lost 4 bases and J lost 2; bases outside the gene matches: 2. The CDR3 length is 13 residues. Germline V gene data show CDR1 as MNHEY and CDR2 as SVGAGI. The CDR3 is CASSWGQTYEQYF. CDR3 DNA sequence: TGTGCCAGCAGTTGGGGACAGACCTACGAGCAGTACTTC.

The V gene is TRBV29-1, the J gene TRBJ2-2, with 8 bases matching TRBD2. This CDR3 is 13 amino acids long. J gave up 9 bases and V 4 bases, and 7 bases lay outside the gene matches. Germline CDR1 and CDR2: SQVTM and ANQGSEA. The CDR3, as DNA: TGCAGCGTTGCCAGCGGGAGTAATCGGGAGCTGTTTTTT. This codes for CSVASGSNRELFF.